These T cell receptor beta chains were read from a single sample in a study of blood T cell repertoires in COVID-19. The protocol was immunoSEQ multiplex PCR, while the TCRdb copy is restricted to in-frame clones and leaves out a portion. The sample lists hundreds of thousands of clones, around 84% occurring once. Sequenced sample: peripheral blood. All receptors derive from a man aged 25-40 years with active or convalescent COVID-19. Each CDR3 is given with its conserved first and last residue. Fields, in order: CDR3 length, D gene, clone size, V gene, J gene, CDR3 DNA, CDR3 protein. The D gene is left open where the match is weak. The size field is filled for only some rows; it gives once, few, many or a size class.

>14|-|-|TRBV5-1|TRBJ1-1
TGCGCCAGCAGCTCAGGCAGGGACAAGACTGAAGCTTTCTTT
CASSSGRDKTEAFF
>14|-|few|TRBV6-2/TRBV6-3|TRBJ2-5
TGTGCCAGCAGCCCGATTGTAAGGGGAAAGACCCAGTACTTC
CASSPIVRGKTQYF
>15|TRBD1|-|TRBV11-2|TRBJ1-1
TGTGCCAGCAGCTTCAGACAGGGTTGGAACACTGAAGCTTTCTTT
CASSFRQGWNTEAFF
>17|TRBD1|few|TRBV24-1|TRBJ2-1
TGTGCCACCAGTGAGGGGGGCAGGGGGCGACGGGACGATGAGCAGTTCTTC
CATSEGGRGRRDDEQFF
>16|TRBD1|-|TRBV30|TRBJ2-7
TGTGCCTGGAGTACCCCGCCCCTAGACAGGGGGTACGAGCAGTACTTC
CAWSTPPLDRGYEQYF
>11|TRBD1|-|TRBV6-5|TRBJ1-4
TGTGCCAGCATTAACAGGGGATATCTGTTTTTT
CASINRGYLFF
>16|TRBD2|-|TRBV7-6|TRBJ2-2
TGTGCCAGCAGCTTTTTCGGACTAGGGAGCACCGGGGAGCTGTTTTTT
CASSFFGLGSTGELFF
>13|-|-|TRBV5-8|TRBJ1-1
TGTGCCAGCAGCTTTACACGGACATTTGAAGCTTTCTTT
CASSFTRTFEAFF
>15|TRBD1|few|TRBV7-9|TRBJ1-3
TGTGCCAGCAGCTTTGGACAGGGGGAAGGAAACACCATATATTTT
CASSFGQGEGNTIYF
>16|-|-|TRBV24-1|TRBJ2-3
TGTGCCACCAGTGTAACTCGAGGGGGTTCCACAGATACGCAGTATTTT
CATSVTRGGSTDTQYF
>16|-|-|TRBV7-2|TRBJ1-4
TGTGCCAGCAGCTTTGGACTTGGGCCCAGGAGGGAAAAACTGTTTTTT
CASSFGLGPRREKLFF
>17|TRBD1|once|TRBV28|TRBJ1-3
TGTGCCAGCAGTTCCGCCCTACAGGGGGCGCTTGGAAACACCATATATTTT
CASSSALQGALGNTIYF